One and the same sample provided the 9 T cell receptor beta chains below, sequenced in a study of T cells in women clearing cervical HPV infection. Using immunoSEQ multiplex PCR, the repertoire was profiled, and TCRdb retains in-frame clones only, with some absent. Its listing shows some 16,000 clones. The sample taken for sequencing was blood buffy coat. These receptors came from a woman aged 18-69 years with a cervical HPV16 infection that either progressed to CIN3+ or cleared (not recorded which).

Comments on this clone: The read terminates 3 residues before the CDR3 end, so the remaining end is supplied by the germline J gene. The gene calls are TRBV18 and TRBJ2-5; the match to TRBD1 covers 7 bases. Trimming took 4 bases from V and 2 from J; bases not matched to a gene: 7. Germline V gives CDR1 KGHSH, CDR2 LQKENI. This CDR3 has 15 residues. The sequenced CDR3 bases are TGTGCCAGCTCACTCAGGGGGTCAGAACAAGAGACC. This encodes CASSLRGSEQET. The CDR3 in full is CASSLRGSEQETQYF.

To note about this clone: The read comes to an end 3 residues before the CDR3 does, leaving the germline J gene to fill in the end. The V call is TRBV7-9, the J call TRBJ2-2; a possible D gene is TRBD1 (6 bases). Trimming cost V 6 bases and J 2 bases, with 10 bases left between them. Germline values: CDR1 SEHNR, CDR2 FQNEAQ (reference sequence). The CDR3 runs 14 residues. The CDR3 DNA, read in part, is TGTGCCAGCAGGATGGGACACAACACCGGGGAG. This codes for CASRMGHNTGE. The complete CDR3 protein is CASRMGHNTGELFF.

As for this clone: The read ends 3 residues shy of where the CDR3 ends; the end is completed using the germline J gene. J is TRBJ1-2 and V is TRBV5-1; no clear D. The CDR3 has 15 amino acids. V was clipped by 6 bases and J by 2 bases, with 17 bases between them. Germline values: CDR1 SGHRS, CDR2 YFSETQ. Incomplete CDR3 DNA: TGCGCCAGCAACCCACTAGAGGGCACAAACTATGGC. Its translation is CASNPLEGTNYG. The whole CDR3 reads CASNPLEGTNYGYTF.

The CDR3 is CASSATSGGLQETQYF. The sequenced CDR3 bases are TGTGCCAGCAGTGCGACTAGCGGGGGATTACAAGAGACC. The J gene is TRBJ2-5, the V gene TRBV6-1; 12 nucleotides agree with TRBD2. The read ends 3 residues before the CDR3 terminus; that terminus is restored from the germline J gene. The trim removed 4 bases at V and 2 bases at J, leaving 5 bases unmatched. CDR3 size: 16 residues. Germline-derived CDR1 and CDR2 are MNHNS and SASEGT.

On this clone: The read stops 3 residues short of the end of the CDR3; the missing end is completed from the germline J gene. This rearrangement joins TRBV18 to TRBJ1-3; the match to TRBD1 covers 9 bases. This CDR3 comprises 19 residues. The germline V gene encodes CDR1 KGHSH and CDR2 LQKENI. The trim removed 4 bases at V and 1 base at J, leaving 14 bases unmatched. CDR3 DNA, as far as it was read: TGTGCCAGCTCACAACGGGGACAGGGTGATAACCCATCTGGAAACACC. This translates into CASSQRGQGDNPSGNT. In full, the CDR3 is CASSQRGQGDNPSGNTIYF.

As to this clone: The read comes to an end 3 residues before the CDR3 does, leaving the germline J gene to fill in the end. The same CDR3 is also encoded by other DNA sequences in this sample. The chain employs TRBV19 and TRBJ1-5; no reliable D call. Germline V lookup: CDR1 LNHDA, CDR2 SQIVND (reference sequence). V was trimmed by 3 bases and J by 7 bases, leaving 7 bases between them. This CDR3 is 12 amino acids long. The CDR3 reads CASSIPLQPQHF. The CDR3 bases that were read are TGTGCCAGTAGTATCCCACTACAGCCC.

On this clone: The read terminates 3 residues ahead of where the CDR3 ends, so the germline J gene completes it. The chain combines TRBV28 with TRBJ2-3, with 9 nucleotides matching TRBD2. Germline values: CDR1 MDHEN, CDR2 SYDVKM. With 3 bases clipped from V and 4 bases from J, the junction kept 11 bases outside the gene matches. This CDR3 region has 17 residues. Here the CDR3 reads CASSFGLGGGAADTQYF. CDR3 bases read: TGTGCCAGCAGTTTTGGCCTTGGCGGGGGGGCAGCAGATACG.

A note on this clone: The CDR3 end falls 3 residues outside the read, so it is completed with the germline J gene. V is TRBV30 and J is TRBJ1-2; tentatively, D is TRBD1 (5 bases). In germline, CDR1 is GTSNPN, CDR2 SVGIG (reference sequence). There are 14 residues in the CDR3. The V gene lost 0 bases and the J gene lost 6 bases, with 14 bases spanning the gap. The CDR3 is CAWSVPGRADGYTF. CDR3 DNA, as far as it was read: TGTGCCTGGAGTGTACCGGGCAGGGCTGATGGC.

By frequency, this clone registers medium-sized (0.01 to 0.1%). The read finishes 3 residues shy of the CDR3 end, and the germline J gene is used to complete it. The chain is built from TRBV7-2 and TRBJ2-5; 8 bases line up with TRBD1. The CDR3 has 15 amino acids. Per germline, CDR1 SGHTA and CDR2 FQGNSA. Germline trimming cut 0 bases from V and 5 bases from J; bases unmatched to any gene: 5. Partial CDR3 DNA: TGTGCCAGCAGCTTAGCCTGGACAGGGCTTGAGACC. This sequence encodes CASSLAWTGLET. The whole CDR3 sequence reads CASSLAWTGLETQYF.